A selection of T cell receptor beta chains follows, all from one sample in a study of memory CD4+ T cells and cytomegalovirus serostatus. The repertoire was sequenced with immunoSEQ multiplex PCR; TCRdb's copy has only in-frame clones and lacks some. The sample consists of fewer than 35,000 clones, about 80% of them appearing once. Source material: memory CD4+ T cells from blood. These receptors were taken from an adult in good health and CMV-seronegative. Both conserved end residues are trimmed from each CDR3.

CDR3 length: 12; V gene: TRBV7-2; CDR3 protein: ASSLQAPTREQY
CDR3 length: 13; V gene: TRBV7-2; CDR3 protein: ASSLALPGASGYT
CDR3 length: 14; V gene: TRBV28; CDR3 protein: ASSFLIFSGANVLT
CDR3 length: 12; V gene: TRBV18; CDR3 protein: ASSPRGLNSPLH
CDR3 length: 14; V gene: TRBV11-3; CDR3 protein: ASSLDSGQGNTEAF
CDR3 length: 14; V gene: TRBV27; CDR3 protein: ASRPTAWATNEKLF
CDR3 length: 15; V gene: TRBV5-1; CDR3 protein: ASSSLIAGGQADTQY
CDR3 length: 12; V gene: TRBV5-1; CDR3 protein: ASSLYSSYNEQF
CDR3 length: 13; V gene: TRBV7-8; CDR3 protein: ASSLDPVKGDTQY
CDR3 length: 12; V gene: TRBV2; CDR3 protein: ASSAQGEGDTQY
CDR3 length: 12; V gene: TRBV19; CDR3 protein: ASSILLITGELF
CDR3 length: 13; V gene: TRBV9; CDR3 protein: ASSVDEGRTDTQY
CDR3 length: 13; V gene: TRBV21-1; CDR3 protein: ASSLKGGASYEQY
CDR3 length: 14; V gene: TRBV29-1; CDR3 protein: SYQSGQATNTGELF
CDR3 length: 16; V gene: TRBV7-6; CDR3 protein: ASSRGTSGTADQETQY
CDR3 length: 13; V gene: TRBV18; CDR3 protein: ASSPESLPYNEQF
CDR3 length: 14; V gene: TRBV4-3; CDR3 protein: ASSQDTSASTDTQY
CDR3 length: 12; V gene: TRBV6-6; CDR3 protein: ASREGQGIYGYT
CDR3 length: 13; V gene: TRBV28; CDR3 protein: ASKDSLTSTYEQY
CDR3 length: 13; V gene: TRBV5-5; CDR3 protein: ASSLVQAANYGYT
CDR3 length: 14; V gene: TRBV4-2; CDR3 protein: ASSQEGLAGYYEQY
CDR3 length: 11; V gene: TRBV7-8; CDR3 protein: ASTRTTADTQY
CDR3 length: 11; V gene: TRBV4-1; CDR3 protein: ASSPGGDNEQF
CDR3 length: 12; V gene: TRBV2; CDR3 protein: ASRDHSSVYEQF